Following are 21 T cell receptor beta chains from one sample sequenced in a study of cytomegalovirus exposure and HLA in healthy donors. PCR was performed using 60 Vbeta and 13 Jbeta primers. The method was immunoSEQ multiplex PCR; TCRdb's version includes in-frame clones alone and lacks a portion of them. This sample has under 250,000 clones; approximately 87% occur once, and the top ten carry 1% to 1.5%. Sample: PBMCs. Receptor source: a human donor in good health.

V gene TRBV2 combines with J gene TRBJ2-7, with D perhaps TRBD1 (5 bases). This CDR3 has 15 amino acids. Per germline, CDR1 SNHLY and CDR2 FYNNEI. V was clipped by 1 base and J by 2 bases, with 12 bases between them. CDR3: CASSEGGPIAYEQYF. The CDR3 coding sequence is TGTGCCAGCAGTGAAGGGGGCCCGATAGCCTACGAGCAGTACTTC.

The chain uses TRBV12-5 and TRBJ2-1; D not certain. CDR3 length: 13 residues. Germline V gene lookup returns CDR1 LGHNT and CDR2 FRNRAP. Trimming shortened V by 0 bases and J by 9 bases, and 9 bases separated the two germline ends. CDR3 sequence: CASGLVLGGEQFF. The CDR3, as DNA: TGTGCTAGTGGTTTGGTCCTAGGCGGTGAGCAGTTCTTC.

This sequence joins TRBV7-9 and TRBJ2-5; 12 bases match TRBD2. Germline CDR1 is SEHNR and CDR2 is FQNEAQ (reference sequence). V trimming: 1 base; J trimming: 7 bases; junction bases outside the gene matches: 4. This CDR3 region has 15 residues. Here the CDR3 reads CASSLGLAGAGTQYF. DNA for the CDR3: TGTGCCAGCAGCTTAGGACTAGCGGGAGCAGGGACCCAGTACTTC.

This clone was detected only once. CDR3 sequence: CASTLSGQYNYGYTF. The CDR3 region has the DNA TGTGCCAGTACCTTATCCGGACAGTATAACTATGGCTACACCTTC. This chain links TRBV19 with TRBJ1-2, with D perhaps TRBD1 (6 bases). The CDR3 contains 15 residues. From germline, CDR1 is LNHDA and CDR2 SQIVND (reference sequence). The V end was cut by 7 bases, the J end by 1 base, with 16 bases between.

The chain uses TRBV7-8 and TRBJ2-5; D might be TRBD1 (6 bases). Germline CDR1 is SGHVS and CDR2 is FQNEAQ. The CDR3 loop spans 14 amino acids. V was clipped by 7 bases and J by 5 bases, with 17 bases between them. The CDR3 sequence: CASTTGPPGETQYF. CDR3 nucleotides: TGTGCCAGCACAACAGGGCCACCTGGGGAGACCCAGTACTTC.

The rearrangement uses TRBV7-2 and TRBJ2-7; unclear D gene. The CDR3 is made up of 13 amino acids. CDR1 is SGHTA and CDR2 is FQGNSA in the germline V gene. Trimming left V 3 bases short and J 2 bases short, with 8 bases between. CDR3 amino acids: CASSFLGPYEQYF. In DNA, the CDR3 is TGTGCCAGCAGCTTTCTAGGCCCCTACGAGCAGTACTTC.

For the CDR3, the DNA is TGTGCCAGCAGCGTAAGGACTAGCGGGAGGACCGAGCAGTATTTT. Its translation is CASSVRTSGRTEQYF. The V and J genes are TRBV9 and TRBJ2-3; 14 bases align to TRBD2. The CDR3 length is 15 residues. From germline, CDR1 is SGDLS and CDR2 YYNGEE. V shed 1 base and J 11 bases; nucleotides not matched to a gene: 6.

CDR3 sequence (DNA): TGTGCCTGGAGTGTTCGGGAGGGCAATGAGCAGTTCTTC. The encoded protein is CAWSVREGNEQFF. The chain combines TRBV30 with TRBJ2-1; TRBD2 matches at 8 bases. The ends lost 0 bases at V and 6 bases at J; junction bases unmatched: 1. The CDR3 sequence is 13 residues long. CDR1 and CDR2 from the germline V gene are GTSNPN and SVGIG (reference sequence).

The J gene is TRBJ2-5, the V gene TRBV6-1; a weak D match, TRBD1 (5 bases). The CDR3 runs to 15 residues. V was trimmed by 3 bases and J by 1 base, leaving 12 bases between them. Germline assignment: CDR1 MNHNS and CDR2 SASEGT. The CDR3 DNA reads TGTGCCAGCAGTGACACGGTAGGGGTCCAAGAGACCCAGTACTTC. Protein: CASSDTVGVQETQYF.

This chain joins TRBV6-1 and TRBJ1-5; D is perhaps TRBD1 (5 bases). This CDR3 contains 16 residues. CDR1 and CDR2 from the germline V gene are MNHNS and SASEGT. V lost 3 bases and J lost 0, with 12 bases in between. Here the CDR3 reads CASSDPGGFSNQPQHF. The CDR3 DNA follows: TGTGCCAGCAGTGACCCGGGGGGATTTAGCAATCAGCCCCAGCATTTT.

As regards this clone: Other DNA sequences within the sample encode an identical CDR3. The CDR3 DNA follows: TGCGCCAGCAGCTTGGCCAACAGGGCAGGATTAGAGACCCAGTACTTC. Amino acid sequence: CASSLANRAGLETQYF. The chain carries TRBV5-1 and TRBJ2-5, with D maybe TRBD1 (6 bases). CDR1 and CDR2 (germline): SGHRS, YFSETQ. V lost 0 bases, J lost 4 bases, and 16 bases lay in between. CDR3 length equals 16 residues.

The gene calls are TRBV28 and TRBJ2-7; a weak D match, TRBD2 (5 bases). Trimming stripped 5 bases from V and 2 bases from J, with 19 bases between. In germline, CDR1 is MDHEN, CDR2 SYDVKM. This CDR3 region has 16 residues. CDR3 bases: TGTGCCAGCAGTCAAACTGGGTATGGGGAGACCTACGAGCAGTACTTC. Residues: CASSQTGYGETYEQYF.

This clone was observed once. This chain joins TRBV5-1 and TRBJ1-6; 7 bases match TRBD1. The CDR3 contains 14 residues. V was pared by 4 bases and J by 10 bases, with 8 bases of the junction left unmatched. Germline V CDR1 and CDR2: SGHRS, YFSETQ. The CDR3 sequence: CASSVGQLRSPLHF. The CDR3 region has the DNA TGCGCCAGCAGCGTGGGACAGTTGCGGTCACCCCTCCACTTT.

The CDR3 region is CASSLAGQGYQPQHF. CDR3 sequence (DNA): TGTGCCAGCAGCTTGGCCGGACAGGGCTATCAGCCCCAGCATTTT. The chain couples TRBV5-8 to TRBJ1-5, with TRBD1 identical over 8 bases. From germline, CDR1 is SGHTS and CDR2 YDEGEE. V gave up 0 bases and J gave up 5 bases; unmatched junction bases: 4. This CDR3 contains 15 residues.

The chain couples TRBV6-6 to TRBJ2-1; TRBD1 aligns across 9 bases. The CDR3 consists of 16 residues. Germline loops: CDR1 MNHNY, CDR2 SVGAGI (reference sequence). J gave up 3 bases and V 2 bases, and 5 bases lay outside the gene matches. The CDR3 DNA follows: TGTGCCAGCAGTTACCAGGGGACAGGGAACTACAATGAGCAGTTCTTC. Its translation: CASSYQGTGNYNEQFF.

J is TRBJ2-2 and V is TRBV10-3; tentatively, D is TRBD2 (5 bases). The CDR3 is made up of 20 amino acids. The germline V gene encodes CDR1 ENHRY and CDR2 SYGVKD. The V end lost 6 bases, the J end lost 1 base, and 27 bases lay between the germline ends. The CDR3 sequence is CAIRSFVRNLGRENTGELFF. The CDR3, as DNA: TGTGCCATCAGAAGCTTCGTCCGCAACTTAGGACGGGAGAACACCGGGGAGCTGTTTTTT.

V and J are TRBV29-1 and TRBJ2-5, with 7 bases lining up with TRBD1. J gave up 5 bases and V 5 bases, and 8 bases lay outside the gene matches. The CDR3 has 13 amino acids. CDR1 SQVTM and CDR2 ANQGSEA come from the germline V gene. The CDR3, as DNA: TGCAGCGTTACTCTGACAGGGTTTGAGACCCAGTACTTC. Its protein product is CSVTLTGFETQYF.

This clone was counted only a few times. Here the CDR3 reads CASTWGGTNTGELFF. The CDR3 DNA follows: TGTGCCAGCACTTGGGGGGGGACGAACACCGGGGAGCTGTTTTTT. The chain combines TRBV27 with TRBJ2-2, with 7 bases lining up with TRBD2. V dropped 7 bases and J dropped 0; count of bases not matched to a gene: 5. Germline CDR1 is MNHEY and CDR2 is SMNVEV (reference sequence). The CDR3 consists of 15 residues.

The rearrangement joins TRBV19 to TRBJ1-5; D is unresolved. The germline V gene encodes CDR1 LNHDA and CDR2 SQIVND (reference sequence). Trimming shortened V by 2 bases and J by 4 bases, and 6 bases separated the two germline ends. CDR3 length equals 13 residues. The CDR3 region has the DNA TGTGCCAGTAGTATAACAGAAAATCAGCCCCAGCATTTT. The encoded protein is CASSITENQPQHF.

This chain links TRBV29-1 with TRBJ2-7, with TRBD2 as a possible D gene (6 bases). The V and J ends lost 5 bases and 0 bases respectively, with 11 bases between them. Germline loops: CDR1 SQVTM, CDR2 ANQGSEA. This CDR3 spans 13 amino acids. The CDR3 nucleotides read TGCAGCGTTCTGACTAGTTTCTCCTACGAGCAGTACTTC. Its protein product is CSVLTSFSYEQYF.

J is TRBJ2-3 and V is TRBV10-3; 8 nucleotides align to TRBD2. CDR1 and CDR2 (germline): ENHRY, SYGVKD. This CDR3 has 15 amino acids. The J segment lost 5 bases and the V segment lost 0 bases, leaving 4 bases of the junction unmatched. CDR3 protein: CAISESTLAGDTQYF. The CDR3, as DNA: TGTGCCATCAGTGAGTCTACGCTAGCGGGAGATACGCAGTATTTT.